This is a list of T cell receptor beta chains from one sample in a study of T cells in lung cancer brain metastases. Sequencing used immunoSEQ multiplex PCR; TCRdb keeps in-frame clones, though not all of them. The top ten hold around 2.7% of the sample, which has 3,000 or so clones, approximately 90% seen once. The specimen sequenced was tumor tissue from the primary lung tumor. These receptor sequences come from a man between 65 and 85 years old with non-small cell lung cancer. Both conserved end residues are part of each CDR3. A D gene is named only where the DNA matches it firmly.

NA TRBV21-1 CASSKERDRFTYEQYF
NA TRBV5-8 CASPFSRKYEQFF
TRBD2 TRBV9 CASSETSGGYSSTDTQYF
NA TRBV6-1 CASSGTSRSKNIQYF
TRBD2 TRBV6-1 CASSEEWGGQYF
NA TRBV27 CASSLGYGNTEAFF
TRBD2 TRBV7-2 CASSLFSGIRYNEQFF
TRBD1 TRBV29-1 CSVDRGRTEAFF
NA TRBV28 CASSFPGVTTGELFF
TRBD2 TRBV4-3 CASSQDPARTSGRQYF
NA TRBV4-2 CASSQVPGFSLLRMNTEAFF
NA TRBV19 CASGRGEYEQYF
TRBD1 TRBV29-1 CSAKGQWATEAFF
NA TRBV2 CASSETAYEQYF
NA TRBV5-6 CASSFGAGANVLTF
TRBD1 TRBV10-2 CASTFTGTGTKNIQYF
TRBD1 TRBV27 CASSLKQGPYEQYF
TRBD1 TRBV11-1 CASRADRVRNNEQFF